The entry that follows covers one T cell receptor beta chain sequence. Its matching antigen is unknown. The record originates from a study of somatic mutations in cytotoxic T cells in rheumatoid arthritis. Whole-study results and caveats: The authors did not adjust the slight TRBV07 underrepresentation in rheumatoid arthritis patients for multiple comparisons.

The CDR3 is made up of 14 amino acids. Per germline, CDR1 MNHNS and CDR2 SASEGT. Germline trimming cut 5 bases from V and 6 bases from J; bases unmatched to any gene: 10. Original processing methods: Concordance between patient CD8+ clones exceeding 1% and published virus-specific TCRB sequences was infrequent. Produced via immunoSEQ multiplex PCR; TCRdb's table is partial and in-frame only. That table is the source of V, J and clone size, and D and trimming were worked out from the DNA. The sample carries over 8,000 clones, about 89% recorded once. The chain combines TRBV6-1 with TRBJ2-7; the match to TRBD1 covers 7 bases. This TCR came from a woman between 18 and 29 years old with rheumatoid arthritis. Sequenced: CD8+ T cells sorted from blood. The CDR3: CASSLRDRPGEQYF. The CDR3 nucleotides are TGTGCCAGCAGTCTCCGGGACAGACCTGGCGAGCAGTACTTC.